This T cell receptor beta chain was documented in a study of cytomegalovirus exposure and HLA in healthy donors. This PCR relied on a set of 60 Vbeta primers and 13 Jbeta primers. The assay was immunoSEQ multiplex PCR, and TCRdb's table has in-frame clones only and misses some. The profile covers 180,000 or so clones, with 76% appearing a single time and about 0.69% taken by the ten largest. CDR3 size: 15 residues. Germline V CDR1 and CDR2: SGHRS, YFSETQ. Trimming took 0 bases from V and 3 from J; bases not matched to a gene: 3. This chain uses TRBV5-1 with TRBJ2-7; 10 nucleotides line up with TRBD2. Specimen: PBMCs. The receptor's source is a female donor in good health and CMV-seronegative. The CDR3 bases are TGCGCCAGCAGCTTGGCCGCTAGCGGGAGCTACGAGCAGTACTTC. As protein: CASSLAASGSYEQYF.